Presented here are 13 T cell receptor beta chains from one specimen sequenced in a study of blood T cell dynamics during melanoma immunotherapy. The assay was immunoSEQ multiplex PCR, and TCRdb's table has in-frame clones only and misses some. Among about 10,000 clones listed, approximately 90% were seen once. The sample's time point: pre-treatment baseline. This specimen consisted of blood, obtained from a patient treated with checkpoint blockade. Every receptor here comes from a human donor with melanoma.

This chain joins TRBV19 and TRBJ2-1; 13 nucleotides agree with TRBD2. Germline CDR1 is LNHDA and CDR2 is SQIVND (reference sequence). The length of the CDR3 is 15 residues. V lost 7 bases and J lost 6; bases outside the gene matches: 6. The CDR3 region has the DNA TGTGCCAGTACCCTACTAGCGGGAGGGGGCAATGAGCAGTTCTTC. Translating it yields CASTLLAGGGNEQFF.

In this sample, this clone turned up a few times. The CDR3 sequence is CSVEAGQGHGYTF. CDR3 bases: TGCAGCGTTGAAGCGGGACAGGGACATGGCTACACCTTC. The gene calls are TRBV29-1 and TRBJ1-2, with 9 bases that match TRBD1. This CDR3 region has 13 residues. Per germline, CDR1 SQVTM and CDR2 ANQGSEA. V shed 1 base, J shed 6 bases, and the junction held 3 bases outside the gene matches. Variable domain in full (rest from reference TRBV29-1 and TRBJ1-2): SAVISQKPSRDICQRGTSLTIQCQVDSQVTMMFWYRQQPGQSLTLIATANQGSEATYESGFVIDKFPISRPNLTFSTLTVSNMSPEDSSIYLCSVEAGQGHGYTFGSGTRLTVV.

The chain combines TRBV5-1 with TRBJ2-3, with 7 bases matching TRBD1. Per germline, CDR1 SGHRS and CDR2 YFSETQ. CDR3 length: 15 residues. J was trimmed by 4 bases and V by 4 bases; bases with no gene match: 9. CDR3 region: CASSTRQGKADTQYF. In nucleotides, the CDR3 is TGCGCCAGCAGCACCCGACAGGGAAAAGCAGATACGCAGTATTTT.

The chain employs TRBV6-5 and TRBJ1-2; 7 positions match TRBD1. There are 16 residues in the CDR3. After removal of 4 bases from V and 4 bases from J, the junction contained 12 bases not matched to a gene. Looked up from germline, CDR1 is MNHEY and CDR2 is SVGAGI. In DNA form, the CDR3 reads TGTGCCAGCAGTTTTATCAGGACAGGCGGTGGCTATGGCTACACCTTC. Encoded protein: CASSFIRTGGGYGYTF.

V usage is TRBV6-5 and J usage is TRBJ1-2, with D tentatively TRBD1 (5 bases). Germline loops: CDR1 MNHEY, CDR2 SVGAGI. The CDR3 runs 13 residues. Between the trimmed V and J ends, which lost 6 bases and 4 bases, there was a span of 12 bases. CDR3 protein: CASRGALSYGYTF. The CDR3 bases are TGTGCCAGCAGAGGGGCCCTTAGCTATGGCTACACCTTC.

The count of this clone is one. The rearrangement uses TRBV19 and TRBJ2-6, with D possibly TRBD1 on 6 matching bases. This CDR3 is built from 17 residues. Between the trimmed V and J ends, which lost 1 base and 4 bases, there was a span of 14 bases. The germline gives CDR1 LNHDA, CDR2 SQIVND (reference sequence). As DNA, the CDR3 is TGTGCCAGTAGTATAGCCCTACAGGGAACCGGGGCCAACGTCCTGACTTTC. Amino acid sequence: CASSIALQGTGANVLTF.

V and J are TRBV28 and TRBJ2-3; D is possibly TRBD2 (5 bases). With 3 bases removed from V and 0 bases from J, the gap between germline ends came to 16 bases. The CDR3 has 17 residues. In germline, CDR1 is MDHEN, CDR2 SYDVKM. The CDR3 DNA sequence: TGTGCCAGCAGTTTCTACGGACGGGGAACTAGCACAGATACGCAGTATTTT. It translates to CASSFYGRGTSTDTQYF.

This sequence joins TRBV28 and TRBJ2-7; 10 bases agree with TRBD2. J gave up 9 bases and V 4 bases, and 6 bases lay outside the gene matches. This CDR3 is 13 amino acids long. The germline V gene has CDR1 MDHEN and CDR2 SYDVKM. The CDR3 nucleotides read TGTGCCAGCAGTTCCGAATCTAGCGGGAGGCAGTACTTC. Amino acids: CASSSESSGRQYF.

The rearrangement links TRBV28 to TRBJ1-2, with TRBD1 identical over 7 bases. The CDR3 covers 14 residues. V lost 8 bases and J lost 8; bases outside the gene matches: 14. Germline V lookup: CDR1 MDHEN, CDR2 SYDVKM. The CDR3 DNA is TGTGCCAGCCGAACCGGGACAGATGTTATGGGCTACACCTTC. It encodes CASRTGTDVMGYTF.

V usage is TRBV6-5 and J usage is TRBJ1-1; D perhaps matches TRBD1 (6 bases). This CDR3 comprises 15 residues. CDR1 and CDR2 (germline): MNHEY, SVGAGI. Trimming removed 5 bases at V and 1 base at J, with 14 bases between. DNA of the CDR3: TGTGCCAGCAGTAGGGGGTGGAAGCCGAACACTGAAGCTTTCTTT. This encodes CASSRGWKPNTEAFF.

V and J are TRBV11-2 and TRBJ2-5; 12 nucleotides match TRBD2. Germline V lookup: CDR1 SGHAT, CDR2 FQNNGV. The CDR3 is 16 amino acids. Germline trimming cut 1 base from V and 5 bases from J; bases unmatched to any gene: 5. The CDR3, as DNA: TGTGCCAGCAGCTTAGTAAGACTAGCGGGAGAGGAGACCCAGTACTTC. This gives the protein CASSLVRLAGEETQYF.

CDR3 in DNA: TGCGCCAGCAGCTGGGGGACTAGCGGGTCCTACGAGCAGTACTTC. Its protein product is CASSWGTSGSYEQYF. The chain combines TRBV5-1 with TRBJ2-7; 12 bases line up with TRBD2. The CDR3 length is 15 residues. V was pared by 3 bases and J by 1 base, with 2 bases of the junction left unmatched. Germline CDR1 is SGHRS and CDR2 is YFSETQ.

The J gene is TRBJ2-7, the V gene TRBV28; D remains unclear. Germline CDR1 MDHEN, CDR2 SYDVKM. V lost 4 bases to trimming and J lost 12 bases, with 19 bases between them. CDR3 length equals 13 residues. The CDR3 nucleotides read TGTGCCAGCAGTTCCCAATGGACGGATCTCATGTACTTC. This encodes CASSSQWTDLMYF.